The TCR beta chain described here comes from a study of blood T cells in healthy people across ages. Overall study results and limits: Long-lived donors had more naive CD4+ cells and higher diversity than aged donors.

From germline, CDR1 is SEHNR and CDR2 FQNEAQ (reference sequence). The CDR3 is 13 residues long. Trimming pared 4 bases from V and 8 bases from J, leaving 14 bases between. Then a second PCR, running about 6 to 11 cycles, was carried out with a sample-barcoded 5' primer and a J-beta primer mix. TCRdb re-called the 5' RACE reads with MiXCR, one entry per CDR3 protein. The sample has about 1.4 million distinct CDR3 sequences; 59% are singletons. Of note for this clonotype: Its antigen remains unknown.

The chain joins TRBV7-9 to TRBJ1-2; D unresolved. Sequenced: blood. This TCR derives from a young man in good health. CDR3 residues: CASSSPEESGYTF. The DNA of the CDR3 is TGTGCCAGCAGCTCCCCGGAAGAGTCGGGCTACACCTTC.